This TCR beta chain originates from a study of blood T cell repertoires in COVID-19. Study as a whole: Whether acute or convalescent, the COVID-19 samples came from the United States, Italy and Spain. Nucleic acid was either cDNA or gDNA, and it came from T cells, B-cell-depleted T cells, or PBMCs.

In the original analysis: Reference gene primers were amplified, and this amplification served to estimate nucleated cell counts. Libraries were prepared by immunoSEQ multiplex PCR; TCRdb keeps only in-frame clonotypes and omits some of them. V, J and clone size derive from that table, while D and trimming were established from the DNA sequence. The repertoire holds roughly 110,000 clones, approximately 84% seen once, with around 15% in the top ten. The germline gives CDR1 SGHTA, CDR2 FQGNSA. V was clipped by 3 bases and J by 8 bases; unmatched bases: 10. The CDR3 has 17 residues. The source material was peripheral blood. This TCR was recovered from a woman aged 55-75 years with acute or convalescent COVID-19. The J gene is TRBJ2-2, the V gene TRBV7-2, with TRBD2 matching over 12 bases. CDR3 in amino acids: CASSFSWLAGGEGELFF. For the CDR3, the DNA is TGTGCCAGCAGCTTTAGTTGGCTAGCGGGAGGGGAAGGGGAGCTGTTTTTT.